This TCR beta chain was identified in a study of Ad26.COV2.S vaccination and SARS-CoV-2 variants (dated by TCRdb to the early 2020s). For context, the study as a whole: Donors in the vaccine arm were drawn from COV1001, a phase I-IIa trial of Ad26.COV2.S in healthy adults that was multicentre, randomized, double-blind and placebo-controlled. Ad26.COV2.S was administered intramuscularly at 5 x 10^10 or 1 x 10^11 viral particles, either as a single shot or as two shots given 56 days apart. Sequencing of the TCRbeta repertoire served to evaluate the specificity and breadth of SARS-CoV-2-reactive T cell receptors following Ad26.COV2.S vaccination. A total of some 30 samples were included in the TCR-sequenced set, comprising approximately 20 Ad26.COV2.S vaccine recipients, 5 placebo recipients and 8 SARS-CoV-2 convalescent individuals. Trial participants were randomized into five groups of five, in which low-dose or high-dose Ad26.COV2.S was given once or twice, or placebo was given on both occasions. Blinding of investigators to trial group allocation was maintained during experiments and outcome assessment.

What this sample's treatment or condition label stands for: 19 received Ad26.COV2.S at low or high dose, single or two shots; several received placebo; per-sample allocation not given. For vaccine and placebo recipients, the sequenced repertoires came from samples collected on day 63 after the first injection. Cohort 1b enrolled roughly 25 adults aged 18-55 years at a single site in Boston, USA, between 29 July and 7 August 2020. Ad26.COV2.S was a replication-incompetent adenovirus type 26 vector that expressed a prefusion-stabilized SARS-CoV-2 spike protein derived from the original Wuhan strain. On the study overall, not on this receptor specifically: After vaccination, spike-specific CD8+ and CD4+ T cell responses were reported to show substantial breadth. Comparable non-spike TCR breadth was observed between vaccine and placebo recipients, consistent with only spike being contained in the vaccine. The authors noted that the TCR breadth and depth analyses may have underestimated total T cell responses. The study lacked the statistical power to compare responses across vaccine doses or regimens. Compared with placebo recipients, Ad26.COV2.S recipients showed higher spike-specific TCR breadth (P = 0.0014).

The CDR3 covers 14 residues, taking in both the cysteine and the phenylalanine. The only DNA kept is the CDR3, 42 bases in frame from the first base. CDR1 and CDR2 are read off the germline V gene (reference sequence) as SGHNT and YYREEE. V loses 4 bases, J loses 4 bases, and the germline ends lie 14 bases apart. On this clone itself: The specificity of this receptor is unknown. No base-level quality is on record; no much larger clone is a single base apart.

The immunoSEQ Assay was used to sequence TCRbeta CDR3 regions. After extraction, genomic DNA underwent amplification by bias-controlled multiplex PCR, followed by high-throughput sequencing. Regarding the original processing steps: To quantify the absolute abundance of each unique TCRbeta CDR3 region, sequences were collapsed and filtered. T cell fraction was estimated by normalizing TCRbeta template counts to usable DNA, with usable DNA measured through amplification of reference genes found in all nucleated cells. Repertoire TCRs were annotated as SARS-CoV-2-specific when V gene, CDR3 amino acid sequence and J gene were exactly matched to a known reactive TCR set. The reference SARS-CoV-2 TCR set was obtained from MIRA and was filtered for enrichment in COVID-19-positive ImmuneCODE repertoires, whereby public or cross-reactive TCRs were removed. Based on the MIRA antigens, annotated TCRs were further analysed at the level of specific ORF or position within ORF. Breadth was defined as annotated unique rearrangements over total unique productive rearrangements; depth was the summed frequency of those rearrangements. Two-sided Wilcoxon rank-sum tests were applied when comparing TCR breadth between groups. TCRdb limited this immuneACCESS table to in-frame rearrangements with V and J called. A share of clones is missing; checked studies link under half to unresolved V genes, and the rest is unexplained. V and J calls and clone size are as listed in that table; D and trimming were resolved from the DNA. Within this sample are 440,000 or so clones, with 90% of them counted one time only. Roughly 4% of the sample lies in the top ten.

This sample comprised peripheral blood, obtained in a trial of Ad26.COV2.S vaccine versus placebo. The rearranged segments are TRBV5-4 and TRBJ2-5; the D gene is perhaps TRBD1 or TRBD2, as each covers 6 bases. The clonotype originates from a person between 18 and 60 years old who received the Ad26.COV2.S COVID-19 vaccine or a placebo. The DNA sequence is TGTGCCAGCAGCGGGGGCAGGGGAGGAGAGACCCAGTACTTC. It encodes CASSGGRGGETQYF.